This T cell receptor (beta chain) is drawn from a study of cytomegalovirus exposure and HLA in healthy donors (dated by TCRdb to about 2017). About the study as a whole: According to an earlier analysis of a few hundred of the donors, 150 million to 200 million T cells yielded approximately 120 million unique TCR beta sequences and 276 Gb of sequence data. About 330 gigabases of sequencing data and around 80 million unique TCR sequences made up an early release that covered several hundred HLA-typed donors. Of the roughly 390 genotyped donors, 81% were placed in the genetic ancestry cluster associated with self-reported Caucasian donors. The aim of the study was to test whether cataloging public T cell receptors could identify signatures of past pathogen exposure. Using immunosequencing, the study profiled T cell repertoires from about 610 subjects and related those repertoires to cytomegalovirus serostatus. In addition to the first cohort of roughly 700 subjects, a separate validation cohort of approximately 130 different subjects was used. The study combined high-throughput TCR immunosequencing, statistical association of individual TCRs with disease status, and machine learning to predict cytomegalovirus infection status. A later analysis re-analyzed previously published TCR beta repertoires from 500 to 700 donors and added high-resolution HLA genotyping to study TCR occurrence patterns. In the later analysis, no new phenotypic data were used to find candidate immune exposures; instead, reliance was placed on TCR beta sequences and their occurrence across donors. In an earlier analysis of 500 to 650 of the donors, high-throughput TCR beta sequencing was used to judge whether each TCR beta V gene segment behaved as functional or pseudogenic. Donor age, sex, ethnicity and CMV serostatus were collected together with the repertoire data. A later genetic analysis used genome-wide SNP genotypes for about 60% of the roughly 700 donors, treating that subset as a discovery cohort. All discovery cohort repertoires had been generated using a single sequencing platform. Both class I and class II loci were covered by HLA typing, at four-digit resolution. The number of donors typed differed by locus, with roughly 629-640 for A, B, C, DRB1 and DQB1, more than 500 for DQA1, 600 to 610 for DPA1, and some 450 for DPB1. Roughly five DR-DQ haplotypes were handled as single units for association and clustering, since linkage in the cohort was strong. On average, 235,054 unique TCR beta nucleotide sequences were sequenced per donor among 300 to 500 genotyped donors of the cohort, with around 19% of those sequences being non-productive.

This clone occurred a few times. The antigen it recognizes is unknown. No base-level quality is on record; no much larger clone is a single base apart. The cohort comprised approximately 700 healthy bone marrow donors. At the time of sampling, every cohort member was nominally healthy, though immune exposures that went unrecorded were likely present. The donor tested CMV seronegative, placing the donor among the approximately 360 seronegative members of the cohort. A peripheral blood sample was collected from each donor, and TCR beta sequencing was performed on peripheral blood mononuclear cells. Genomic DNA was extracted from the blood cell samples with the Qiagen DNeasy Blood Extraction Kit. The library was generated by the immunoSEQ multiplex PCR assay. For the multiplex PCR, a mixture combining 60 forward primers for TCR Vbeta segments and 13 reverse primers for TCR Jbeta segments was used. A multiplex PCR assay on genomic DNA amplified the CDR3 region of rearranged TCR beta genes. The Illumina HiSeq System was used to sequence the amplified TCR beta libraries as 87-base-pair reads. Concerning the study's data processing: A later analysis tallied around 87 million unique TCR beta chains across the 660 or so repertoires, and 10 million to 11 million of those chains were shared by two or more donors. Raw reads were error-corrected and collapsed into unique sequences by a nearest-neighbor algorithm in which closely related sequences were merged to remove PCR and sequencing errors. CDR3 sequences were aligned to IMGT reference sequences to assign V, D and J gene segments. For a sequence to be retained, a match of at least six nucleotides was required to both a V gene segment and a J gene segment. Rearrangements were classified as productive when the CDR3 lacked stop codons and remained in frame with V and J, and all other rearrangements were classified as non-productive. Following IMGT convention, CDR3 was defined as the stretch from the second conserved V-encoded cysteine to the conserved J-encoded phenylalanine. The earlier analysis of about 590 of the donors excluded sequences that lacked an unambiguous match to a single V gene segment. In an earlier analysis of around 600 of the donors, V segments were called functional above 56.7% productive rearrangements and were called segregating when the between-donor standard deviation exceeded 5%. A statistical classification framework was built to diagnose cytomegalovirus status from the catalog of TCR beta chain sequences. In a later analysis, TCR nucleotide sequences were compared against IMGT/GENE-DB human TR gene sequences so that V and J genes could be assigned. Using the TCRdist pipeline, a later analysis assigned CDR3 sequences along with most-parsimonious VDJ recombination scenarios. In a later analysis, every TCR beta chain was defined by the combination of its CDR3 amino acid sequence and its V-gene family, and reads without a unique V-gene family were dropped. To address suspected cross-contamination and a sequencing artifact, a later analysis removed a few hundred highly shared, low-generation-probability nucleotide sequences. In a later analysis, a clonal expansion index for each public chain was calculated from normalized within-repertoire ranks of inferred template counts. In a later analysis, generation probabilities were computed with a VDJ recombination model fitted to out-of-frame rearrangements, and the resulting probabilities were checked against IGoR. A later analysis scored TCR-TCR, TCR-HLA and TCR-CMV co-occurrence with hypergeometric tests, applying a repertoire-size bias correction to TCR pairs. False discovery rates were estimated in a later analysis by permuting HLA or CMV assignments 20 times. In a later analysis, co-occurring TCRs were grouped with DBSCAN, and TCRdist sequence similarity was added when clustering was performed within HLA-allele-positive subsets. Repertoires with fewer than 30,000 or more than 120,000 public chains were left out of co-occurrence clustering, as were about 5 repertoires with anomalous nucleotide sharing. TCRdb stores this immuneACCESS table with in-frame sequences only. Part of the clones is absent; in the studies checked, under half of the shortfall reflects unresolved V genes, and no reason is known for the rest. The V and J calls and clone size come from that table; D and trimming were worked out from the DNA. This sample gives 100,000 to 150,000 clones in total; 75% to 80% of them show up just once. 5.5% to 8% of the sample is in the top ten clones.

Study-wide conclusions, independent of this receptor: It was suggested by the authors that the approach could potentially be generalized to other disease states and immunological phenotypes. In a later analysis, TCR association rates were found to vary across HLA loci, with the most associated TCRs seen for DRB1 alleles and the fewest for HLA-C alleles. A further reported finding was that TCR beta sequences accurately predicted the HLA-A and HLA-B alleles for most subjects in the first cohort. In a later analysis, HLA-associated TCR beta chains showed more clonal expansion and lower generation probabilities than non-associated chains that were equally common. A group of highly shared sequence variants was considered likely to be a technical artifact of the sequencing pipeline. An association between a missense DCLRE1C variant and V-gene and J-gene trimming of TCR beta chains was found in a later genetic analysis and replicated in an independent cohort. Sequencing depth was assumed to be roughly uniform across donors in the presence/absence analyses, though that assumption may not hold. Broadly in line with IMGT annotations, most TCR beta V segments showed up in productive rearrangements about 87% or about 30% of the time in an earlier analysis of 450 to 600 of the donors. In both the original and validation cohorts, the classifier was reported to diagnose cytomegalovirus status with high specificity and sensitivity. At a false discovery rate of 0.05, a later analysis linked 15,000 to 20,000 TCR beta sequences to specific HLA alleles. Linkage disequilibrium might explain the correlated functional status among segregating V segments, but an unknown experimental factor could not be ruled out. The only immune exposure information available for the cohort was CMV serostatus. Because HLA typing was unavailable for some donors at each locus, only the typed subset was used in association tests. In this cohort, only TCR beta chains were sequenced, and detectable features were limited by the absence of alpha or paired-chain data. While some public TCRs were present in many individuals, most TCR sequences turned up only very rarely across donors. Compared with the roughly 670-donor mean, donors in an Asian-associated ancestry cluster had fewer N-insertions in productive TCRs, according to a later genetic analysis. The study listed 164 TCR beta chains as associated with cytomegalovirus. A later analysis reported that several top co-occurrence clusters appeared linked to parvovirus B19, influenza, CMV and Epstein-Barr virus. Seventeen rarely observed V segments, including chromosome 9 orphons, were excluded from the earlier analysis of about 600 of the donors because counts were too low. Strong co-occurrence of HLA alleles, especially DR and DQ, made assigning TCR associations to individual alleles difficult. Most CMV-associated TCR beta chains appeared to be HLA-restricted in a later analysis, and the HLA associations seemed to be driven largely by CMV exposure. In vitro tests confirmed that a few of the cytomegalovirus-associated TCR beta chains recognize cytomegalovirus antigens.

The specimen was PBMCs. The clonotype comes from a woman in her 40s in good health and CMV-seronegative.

The DNA reads TGTGCCAGCAGCTTAGAGGCGGGAGGGCCTGGCACAGATACGCAGTATTTT. This yields the protein CASSLEAGGPGTDTQYF. The chain joins TRBV7-3 to TRBJ2-3; a stretch of 9 junction bases matches TRBD2. For CDR1 and CDR2, the germline V gene lists SGHTA and FQGTGA. CDR3 length: 17 amino acids, cysteine to phenylalanine. The sequence is cut down to CDR3 DNA, 51 bases in frame from base 1. V loses 2 bases at its end and J loses 1 base; junction bases beyond the gene matches: 7.